The 26 T cell receptor beta chains below were found in one sample sequenced in a study of regulatory T cells in long-lasting Graves disease. The time point denotes: newly diagnosed GD, antithyroid drugs for less than 3 months. RNA from PBMCs was the source of the TCR library. CDR3-region Arm-PCR and iRepertoire HTBI primers produced the TCR beta libraries. TCRdb used MiXCR to reprocess the multiplex PCR reads, holding one entry per CDR3 protein. Of 450,000 to 600,000 distinct CDR3 sequences listed, roughly 12% are singletons. These sequences were also reported in another study, on T cells in Graves' hyperthyroidism and ophthalmopathy.

The material was peripheral blood mononuclear cells (PBMCs), obtained at new diagnosis, from a patient treated with antithyroid drugs. The receptors here all came from a man aged 30 to 39 with Graves disease.

This clonotype was counted between two and nine times. V and J are TRBV7-9 and TRBJ2-3; D is unclear. The CDR3 has 14 amino acids. V lost 1 base and J 1 base, leaving 6 bases between the germline ends. From germline, CDR1 is SEHNR and CDR2 FQNEAQ (reference sequence). The CDR3, as DNA: TGTGCCAGCAGCTTAGGCGAGGGCACAGATACGCAGTATTTT. Translated: CASSLGEGTDTQYF. Complete variable domain (other parts from reference TRBV7-9 and TRBJ2-3): DTGVSQNPRHKITKRGQNVTFRCDPISEHNRLYWYRQTLGQGPEFLTYFQNEAQLEKSRLLSDRFSAERPKGSFSTLEIQRTEQGDSAMYLCASSLGEGTDTQYFGPGTRLTVL.

Concerning this clonotype itself: Being one base from a much bigger clone, this may be a read error. Lacking the conserved final phenylalanine or tryptophan, this CDR3 likely reflects a read error. This chain joins TRBV11-2 and TRBJ2-5; 9 bases line up with TRBD2. The V segment lost 5 bases and the J segment 3 bases; nucleotides outside the gene matches: 7. The CDR3 totals 15 residues. The germline gives CDR1 SGHAT, CDR2 FQNNGV. CDR3 loop: CASSHVGGGEETQYL. Written as DNA, the CDR3 is TGTGCCAGCAGCCACGTCGGCGGGGGGGAAGAGACCCAGTACCTC.

Points on this clonotype: This may come from a read error, since a much larger clone is one base off. CDR3 nucleotide sequence: TGTGCCATCAGTTGGGGGGACAGGGGGCAAGCTTTCTTT. This translates into CAISWGDRGQAFF. V gene TRBV12-3 or TRBV12-4 combines with J gene TRBJ1-1; TRBD1 aligns across 12 bases. The CDR3 sequence is 13 residues long.

The rearrangement joins TRBV6-2 or TRBV6-3 to TRBJ2-3; D remains ambiguous. CDR1 and CDR2 (germline): MNHEY, SVGEGT. This CDR3 region has 14 residues. V was pared by 6 bases and J by 1 base, with 11 bases between. The CDR3 reads CASSRSQGTDTQYF. Here the CDR3 DNA reads TGTGCCAGCAGCCGCAGTCAGGGCACAGATACGCAGTATTTT.

This clonotype was observed many times. V and J are TRBV6-1 and TRBJ1-4; D is unclear. The CDR3 totals 13 residues. The V end lost 11 bases, the J end lost 5 bases, and 15 bases lay between the germline ends. CDR1 and CDR2 (germline): MNHNS, SASEGT. The CDR3 protein is CAPFEYRNEKLFF. The CDR3 DNA reads as TGTGCCCCCTTTGAGTATAGGAATGAAAAACTGTTTTTT.

In this sample, this clonotype turned up many times. The chain joins TRBV3-1 to TRBJ2-7; TRBD2 agrees at 8 bases. The CDR3 is 15 amino acids. CDR1 is LGHDT and CDR2 is YNNKEL in the germline V gene (reference sequence). The V and J ends lost 2 bases and 0 bases, in that order; junction bases with no gene match: 3. This CDR3 reads CASSQRGLDSYEQYF. The CDR3 region has the DNA TGTGCCAGCAGCCAACGGGGACTAGACTCCTACGAGCAGTACTTC.

On this clonotype itself: With only one base between it and a far larger clone, this is likely a read error. The conserved phenylalanine or tryptophan is not found at the CDR3 terminus, so this likely reflects a read error. The chain employs TRBV2 and TRBJ2-7, with D perhaps TRBD2 (6 bases). Germline CDR1 and CDR2: SNHLY and FYNNEI. Trimming left V 5 bases short and J 3 bases short, with 20 bases between. CDR3 size: 16 residues. CDR3 DNA sequence: TGTGCCAGCAGTTTCTGGGCGTCCACTAGCAACTACGAGCAGTACCTC. Encoded protein: CASSFWASTSNYEQYL.

This clonotype has ten or more counts. The gene calls are TRBV5-5 and TRBJ1-1; D may be TRBD1 (5 bases). The V gene's germline CDR1 is SGHKS and CDR2 YYEKEE (reference sequence). The V end lost 7 bases, the J end lost 3 bases, and 10 bases lay between the germline ends. CDR3 size: 12 residues. CDR3 coding DNA: TGTGCCAGCGGGGGGGAGTACACTGAAGCTTTCTTT. This gives the protein CASGGEYTEAFF.

This clonotype was seen at least ten times. The chain employs TRBV27 and TRBJ1-2, with D perhaps TRBD1 (6 bases). The CDR3 sequence is 13 residues long. Germline V gene sequence: CDR1 MNHEY, CDR2 SMNVEV (reference sequence). Trimming stripped 5 bases from V and 4 bases from J, with 11 bases between. CDR3 amino acids: CASSPPGAYGYTF. The CDR3 coding sequence is TGTGCCAGCAGTCCACCGGGGGCCTATGGCTACACCTTC.

The count of this clonotype is one. The rearrangement uses TRBV10-3 and TRBJ1-4; D gene ambiguous. Germline loops: CDR1 ENHRY, CDR2 SYGVKD. The CDR3 runs 14 residues. V dropped 8 bases and J dropped 0 bases, with 10 bases sitting between them. CDR3 coding DNA: TGTGCCATCTGGACGGAGTCAACTAATGAAAAACTGTTTTTT. Its translation: CAIWTESTNEKLFF.

This clonotype appeared many times. V gene TRBV29-1 combines with J gene TRBJ2-7; 7 bases align to TRBD1. V shed 6 bases, J shed 3 bases, and the junction held 5 bases outside the gene matches. Per the germline V gene, CDR1 is SQVTM and CDR2 is ANQGSEA. The CDR3 has 12 amino acids. The DNA of the CDR3 is TGCAGCGTAATCAGGGGGAGCTACGAGCAGTACTTC. This translates into CSVIRGSYEQYF.

This clonotype has a handful of counts. The chain employs TRBV15 and TRBJ2-2; 7 bases match TRBD1. The CDR3 loop spans 19 amino acids. The junction had 18 bases not matched to a gene; V was cut back by 3 bases and J by 5 bases. The germline CDR1 and CDR2 sequences are LNHNV and YYDKDF (reference sequence). CDR3 protein: CATSRVTGHATAGTGELFF. CDR3 nucleotide sequence: TGTGCCACCAGCAGGGTGACAGGGCATGCCACAGCAGGGACCGGGGAGCTGTTTTTT.

This clonotype was observed at least ten times. The V and J genes are TRBV7-9 and TRBJ1-1; D call uncertain. Germline loops: CDR1 SEHNR, CDR2 FQNEAQ (reference sequence). V dropped 1 base and J dropped 1 base, with 7 bases sitting between them. This CDR3 contains 14 residues. The CDR3, as DNA: TGTGCCAGCAGCTTAGTTAGGCCGAACACTGAAGCTTTCTTT. Translation: CASSLVRPNTEAFF.

This clonotype was recorded at least ten times. The V call is TRBV27, the J call TRBJ2-1; D not resolved. This CDR3 has 16 amino acids. Germline V gives CDR1 MNHEY, CDR2 SMNVEV (reference sequence). The V end lost 2 bases, the J end lost 4 bases, and 15 bases lay between the germline ends. The CDR3 is CASSLGPPLIYNEQFF. The CDR3 DNA follows: TGTGCCAGCAGTTTAGGCCCCCCCCTAATTTACAATGAGCAGTTCTTC.

Only a few counts were recorded for this clonotype. This chain joins TRBV20-1 and TRBJ2-1; no clear D gene. The CDR3 runs to 12 residues. Trimming left V 8 bases short and J 5 bases short, with 13 bases between. Germline V lookup: CDR1 DFQATT, CDR2 SNEGSKA (reference sequence). The CDR3: CSIPGRNNEQFF. The CDR3 DNA sequence: TGCAGTATCCCTGGACGGAACAATGAGCAGTTCTTC.

Ten or more counts support this clonotype. The chain links TRBV10-2 to TRBJ1-1; D is possibly TRBD1 (5 bases). Germline assignment: CDR1 WSHSY and CDR2 SAAADI. Trimming shortened V by 4 bases and J by 8 bases, and 11 bases separated the two germline ends. The CDR3 has 12 residues. This CDR3 is CASSVGGVEAFF. CDR3 nucleotides: TGCGCCAGCAGTGTCGGGGGGGTGGAAGCTTTCTTT.

This clonotype has ten or more counts. This sequence joins TRBV12-3 or TRBV12-4 and TRBJ1-1; no definite D call. The CDR3 has 12 residues. Trimming removed 10 bases from V and 1 base from J, with 10 bases in between. CDR3 region: CATNTPNTEAFF. The CDR3 region has the DNA TGTGCCACCAACACACCGAACACTGAAGCTTTCTTT.

The chain links TRBV4-1 to TRBJ1-4; possible D gene TRBD1, 6 bases. Deletions cut 4 bases from V and 2 bases from J, with 8 bases between. CDR1 and CDR2 (germline): MGHRA, YSYEKL. This CDR3 is built from 14 residues. CDR3 DNA sequence: TGCGCCAGCAGCCGCAGGGGTACTAATGAAAAACTGTTTTTT. Protein product: CASSRRGTNEKLFF.

This clonotype was observed a handful of times. V usage is TRBV9 and J usage is TRBJ2-1; TRBD2 matches at 7 bases. CDR3 size: 13 residues. Germline V gene lookup returns CDR1 SGDLS and CDR2 YYNGEE. V was pared by 0 bases and J by 6 bases, with 0 bases of the junction left unmatched. CDR3: CASSVGGGNEQFF. The CDR3 DNA sequence: TGTGCCAGCAGCGTAGGGGGGGGCAATGAGCAGTTCTTC. The full variable domain, completed using reference TRBV9 and TRBJ2-1, is DSGVTQTPKHLITATGQRVTLRCSPRSGDLSVYWYQQSLDQGLQFLIQYYNGEERAKGNILERFSAQQFPDLHSELNLSSLELGDSALYFCASSVGGGNEQFFGPGTRLTVL.

This clonotype was recorded at least ten times. The chain employs TRBV12-3 or TRBV12-4 and TRBJ2-7; 12 nucleotides align to TRBD2. The ends lost 6 bases at V and 7 bases at J; junction bases unmatched: 22. The CDR3 extends over 19 amino acids. The CDR3, as DNA: TGTGCCAGCAGCCCAGTAGGAGGACTAGCGGGGAACCCTAGTAGGGAGCAGTACTTC. Its translation is CASSPVGGLAGNPSREQYF.

This clonotype was found a few times. The chain recombines TRBV4-1 with TRBJ1-2; TRBD1 aligns across 7 bases. CDR1 is MGHRA, CDR2 YSYEKL, per germline. V lost 1 base, J lost 4 bases, and 6 bases stayed unmatched. The CDR3 has 15 residues. In DNA, the CDR3 is TGCGCCAGCAGCCAAGCGGCACAGGGGATCTATGGCTACACCTTC. This translates into CASSQAAQGIYGYTF.

This chain uses TRBV5-6 with TRBJ2-3, with 10 bases lining up with TRBD2. Trimming removed 0 bases from V and 6 bases from J; junction bases left unmatched: 7. The CDR3 covers 16 residues. Per the germline V gene, CDR1 is SGHDT and CDR2 is YYEEEE. The CDR3, as DNA: TGTGCCAGCAGCTTGGAGCTAGCGGGAGCTTCTGATACGCAGTATTTT. This codes for CASSLELAGASDTQYF.

This chain links TRBV7-9 with TRBJ2-3; D may correspond to TRBD1 or TRBD2 (5 bases each). The germline V gene has CDR1 SEHNR and CDR2 FQNEAQ (reference sequence). V was trimmed by 2 bases and J by 1 base, leaving 13 bases between them. The CDR3 loop spans 16 amino acids. The CDR3 loop reads CASSLSGTLGTDTQYF. Here the CDR3 DNA reads TGTGCCAGCAGCTTATCCGGGACGTTGGGCACAGATACGCAGTATTTT.

This clonotype was counted a few times. This sequence joins TRBV30 and TRBJ1-4; 7 bases line up with TRBD1. The junction had 5 bases not matched to a gene; V was cut back by 3 bases and J by 7 bases. The germline CDR1 and CDR2 sequences are GTSNPN and SVGIG (reference sequence). This CDR3 has 13 amino acids. CDR3 sequence reads: CAWRGQVGEKLFF. The DNA for the CDR3 is TGTGCCTGGAGAGGACAGGTCGGTGAAAAACTGTTTTTT.

About this clonotype: With a far larger clone one base away, a read error is the likely cause. The genes are TRBV3-1 and TRBJ1-1, with 7 bases that match TRBD1. V lost 3 bases and J lost 5; bases outside the gene matches: 3. This CDR3 has 13 residues. Germline assignment: CDR1 LGHDT and CDR2 YNNKEL (reference sequence). The CDR3 sequence is CASSQTGRTEAFF. The CDR3 DNA reads TGTGCCAGCAGCCAGACAGGGAGGACTGAAGCTTTCTTT.

This clonotype was found many times. V gene TRBV6-1 combines with J gene TRBJ1-1, with 11 bases fitting TRBD1. Germline V gene sequence: CDR1 MNHNS, CDR2 SASEGT. The CDR3 runs 17 residues. J lost 1 base, V lost 8 bases, and 12 bases had no gene match. This CDR3 is CASGRGDRGIRNTEAFF. The CDR3 DNA is TGTGCCAGCGGGCGAGGGGACAGGGGGATCAGGAACACTGAAGCTTTCTTT.